Shown below are 26 T cell receptor beta chains from a single sample sequenced in a study of cytomegalovirus exposure and HLA in healthy donors. The study ran its PCR with 60 Vbeta and 13 Jbeta primers. Measured with immunoSEQ multiplex PCR; TCRdb has only the in-frame clones, and not every one. The table records under 250,000 clones, 78% of them present only once. The sample consisted of PBMCs. The receptor set was obtained from a male donor in good health and CMV-seronegative.

This chain links TRBV5-1 with TRBJ2-1, with 7 positions matching TRBD1. Per the germline V gene, CDR1 is SGHRS and CDR2 is YFSETQ. V lost 0 bases and J lost 3; bases outside the gene matches: 3. This CDR3 region has 15 residues. CDR3 amino acids: CASSLGQGVYNEQFF. The CDR3 DNA reads TGCGCCAGCAGCTTGGGGCAGGGGGTCTACAATGAGCAGTTCTTC.

The chain links TRBV27 to TRBJ2-7; D is possibly TRBD1 (6 bases). Germline V CDR1 and CDR2: MNHEY, SMNVEV (reference sequence). The CDR3 has 13 amino acids. Deletions cut 4 bases from V and 12 bases from J, with 19 bases between. CDR3 region: CASSSSLGTGLYF. For the CDR3, the DNA is TGTGCCAGCAGTTCGAGCCTTGGTACAGGGCTGTACTTC.

The CDR3 DNA sequence: TGTGCCAGCAGCCCTCCTTCGACACCAGGCCACGAGCAGTACTTC. This translates into CASSPPSTPGHEQYF. This chain uses TRBV5-6 with TRBJ2-7; D remains unclear. V lost 4 bases, J lost 5 bases, and 19 bases lay in between. Germline-derived CDR1 and CDR2 are SGHDT and YYEEEE. This CDR3 is built from 15 residues.

The genes are TRBV4-1 and TRBJ2-3, with 13 bases that match TRBD2. V lost 3 bases to trimming and J lost 3 bases; unmatched junction nucleotides: 3. CDR1 is MGHRA and CDR2 is YSYEKL in the germline V gene. There are 16 residues in the CDR3. The DNA of the CDR3 is TGCGCCAGCAGCCAGGAGACTAGCGGGAGGACAGATACGCAGTATTTT. Amino acid sequence: CASSQETSGRTDTQYF.

The rearrangement links TRBV20-1 to TRBJ1-1, with unresolved D. The CDR3 is 11 amino acids. Looked up from germline, CDR1 is DFQATT and CDR2 is SNEGSKA (reference sequence). The CDR3 DNA reads TGCAGAACGAGCCAGAACACTGAAGCTTTCTTT. Protein product: CRTSQNTEAFF.

The V and J genes are TRBV11-3 and TRBJ1-1; the D gene is possibly TRBD1 (6 bases). V was clipped by 1 base and J by 0 bases, with 6 bases between them. There are 14 residues in the CDR3. CDR1 and CDR2 from the germline V gene are SGHNT and YENEEA. The DNA of the CDR3 is TGTGCCAGCAGCTTAGGGGGGCTGAACACTGAAGCTTTCTTT. Its protein product is CASSLGGLNTEAFF.

This clone has just one count. V gene TRBV28 combines with J gene TRBJ1-2; D uncertain. Deletions cut 3 bases from V and 6 bases from J, with 11 bases between. The CDR3 is made up of 13 amino acids. Germline values: CDR1 MDHEN, CDR2 SYDVKM. As DNA, the CDR3 is TGTGCCAGCAGTTTTAGCTCCGGGGATGGCTACACCTTC. Residues: CASSFSSGDGYTF.

The rearrangement uses TRBV6-6 and TRBJ2-5, with 9 nucleotides matching TRBD2. With the DNA end fitting TRBJ2-7 better, the J assignment may be wrong. The CDR3 is 15 amino acids. The germline V gene encodes CDR1 MNHNY and CDR2 SVGAGI (reference sequence). The CDR3 loop reads CASSLLAGRSYEQYF. In nucleotides, the CDR3 is TGTGCCAGCAGTTTACTAGCGGGTCGCTCCTACGAGCAGTACTTC.

V and J are TRBV29-1 and TRBJ2-7; D is undetermined. The V end lost 7 bases, the J end lost 0 bases, and 10 bases lay between the germline ends. The CDR3 runs 12 residues. Germline CDR1 reads SQVTM; CDR2 reads ANQGSEA. This CDR3 reads CSAYLSSYEQYF. The CDR3 coding sequence is TGCAGCGCTTACTTGAGCTCCTACGAGCAGTACTTC.

CDR3: CASQYTGGAFF. The CDR3 nucleotides are TGTGCCAGCCAGTATACGGGAGGAGCTTTCTTT. The V and J genes are TRBV19 and TRBJ1-1; D unclear. V shed 9 bases and J shed 10 bases, with 15 bases lying between them. In germline, CDR1 is LNHDA, CDR2 SQIVND (reference sequence). CDR3 length equals 11 residues.

This chain joins TRBV2 and TRBJ2-5; D is perhaps TRBD1 (6 bases). This CDR3 is 15 amino acids long. Germline values: CDR1 SNHLY, CDR2 FYNNEI. V lost 8 bases and J 5 bases, leaving 21 bases between the germline ends. The CDR3 nucleotides are TGTGCCAGCTGCCGACGAGTCCTTAGGGGGGAGACCCAGTACTTC. It yields the protein CASCRRVLRGETQYF.

The V gene is TRBV29-1, the J gene TRBJ2-3; the D is unclear. CDR1 is SQVTM, CDR2 ANQGSEA, per germline. Trimming pared 8 bases from V and 0 bases from J, leaving 12 bases between. This CDR3 has 13 amino acids. The CDR3 spells CSTDAASTDTQYF. The CDR3 DNA follows: TGCAGCACTGATGCCGCGAGCACAGATACGCAGTATTTT.

The CDR3 spells CASLWFSSTGELFF. The CDR3 DNA follows: TGTGCCAGCTTGTGGTTCTCGAGCACCGGGGAGCTGTTTTTT. V is TRBV6-1 and J is TRBJ2-2; D gene unclear. V lost 8 bases, J lost 4 bases, and 14 bases lay in between. The CDR3 is made up of 14 amino acids. Germline V gene data show CDR1 as MNHNS and CDR2 as SASEGT.

The chain couples TRBV28 to TRBJ1-5; D unresolved. The CDR3 spans 17 residues. V was pared by 3 bases and J by 0 bases, with 15 bases between. Germline V lookup: CDR1 MDHEN, CDR2 SYDVKM. The CDR3 nucleotides are TGTGCCAGCAGTTTCGCCCAAGCTGCGTTTAGCAATCAGCCCCAGCATTTT. Encoded protein: CASSFAQAAFSNQPQHF.

The chain recombines TRBV28 with TRBJ1-4; 7 nucleotides agree with TRBD1. The germline V gene encodes CDR1 MDHEN and CDR2 SYDVKM. With V trimmed by 8 bases and J by 5 bases, 11 bases remained unmatched. This CDR3 has 15 residues. Here the CDR3 reads CASRRTGGVNEKLFF. CDR3 sequence (DNA): TGTGCCAGCCGCCGGACAGGAGGCGTCAATGAAAAACTGTTTTTT.

DNA of the CDR3: TGTGCCAGCAGCGATGAGGGACAGGGGGCTAGCGGGAAGTTGTCGAATGAGCAGTTCTTC. Encoded protein: CASSDEGQGASGKLSNEQFF. This sequence joins TRBV9 and TRBJ2-1, with TRBD1 matching over 12 bases. Germline values: CDR1 SGDLS, CDR2 YYNGEE. The junction had 20 bases not matched to a gene; V was cut back by 3 bases and J by 7 bases. The CDR3 has 20 residues.

The V and J genes are TRBV23-1 and TRBJ2-5, with 9 bases matching TRBD2. TRBV23-1 is noted as an ORF with a role that remains uncertain. The junction had 15 bases not matched to a gene; V was cut back by 5 bases and J by 5 bases. This CDR3 has 17 amino acids. The CDR3 bases are TGCGCCAGCAGTAGGAGACTAGCGGAGAATCATTGGGAGACCCAGTACTTC. The encoded protein is CASSRRLAENHWETQYF.

J is TRBJ1-2 and V is TRBV18; perhaps TRBD1 as D (5 bases). This CDR3 is built from 13 residues. V was clipped by 0 bases and J by 7 bases, with 9 bases between them. Germline lookup yields CDR1 KGHSH and CDR2 LQKENI. CDR3 sequence: CASSPPSGGGYTF. The CDR3 DNA is TGTGCCAGCTCACCACCGTCGGGGGGTGGCTACACCTTC.

V usage is TRBV7-8 and J usage is TRBJ1-1, with a tentative D call TRBD1 (5 bases). Germline V lookup: CDR1 SGHVS, CDR2 FQNEAQ. The CDR3 is made up of 14 amino acids. Trimming pared 3 bases from V and 1 base from J, leaving 9 bases between. The CDR3 is CASSLGQSNTEAFF. The CDR3, as DNA: TGTGCCAGCAGCTTGGGGCAGTCGAACACTGAAGCTTTCTTT.

The V gene is TRBV9, the J gene TRBJ2-1, with 10 nucleotides matching TRBD2. Germline V gene lookup returns CDR1 SGDLS and CDR2 YYNGEE. Trimming took 0 bases from V and 7 from J; bases not matched to a gene: 4. CDR3 length: 15 amino acids. In DNA form, the CDR3 reads TGTGCCAGCAGCGTAGGCGCACTAGCGGGGAATGAGCAGTTCTTC. Translated, it gives CASSVGALAGNEQFF.

The V and J genes are TRBV5-4 and TRBJ2-7; maybe TRBD1 (7 bases). There are 16 residues in the CDR3. CDR1 SGHNT and CDR2 YYREEE come from the germline V gene (reference sequence). Trimming removed 3 bases from V and 6 bases from J, with 22 bases in between. In DNA form, the CDR3 reads TGTGCCAGCAGCTCCCGAGGGGGGACAGTTTATGCCGAGCAGTACTTC. Protein: CASSSRGGTVYAEQYF.

V and J are TRBV30 and TRBJ1-5; 9 bases are shared with TRBD1. The V and J ends lost 1 base and 7 bases, in that order; junction bases with no gene match: 5. Germline V gene data show CDR1 as GTSNPN and CDR2 as SVGIG (reference sequence). The CDR3 contains 14 residues. The CDR3 DNA is TGTGCCTGGAGTGGAACAGGGGGCCGGCAGCCCCAGCATTTT. This gives the protein CAWSGTGGRQPQHF. Looking up the rest from reference TRBV30 and TRBJ1-5 gives the full variable domain: SQTIHQWPATLVQPVGSPLSLECTVEGTSNPNLYWYRQAAGRGLQLLFYSVGIGQISSEVPQNLSASRPQDRQFILSSKKLLLSDSGFYLCAWSGTGGRQPQHFGDGTRLSIL.

The V and J genes are TRBV7-3 and TRBJ2-1; TRBD1 might be the D (7 bases). The V gene lost 5 bases and the J gene lost 9 bases, with 14 bases spanning the gap. The CDR3 spans 13 residues. Germline V gene data show CDR1 as SGHTA and CDR2 as FQGTGA. The DNA for the CDR3 is TGTGCCAGCAGCAACACCCAGGGGGGTGAGCAGTTCTTC. Amino acids: CASSNTQGGEQFF. Complete variable domain (other parts from reference TRBV7-3 and TRBJ2-1): GAGVSQTPSNKVTEKGKYVELRCDPISGHTALYWYRQSLGQGPEFLIYFQGTGAADDSGLPNDRFFAVRPEGSVSTLKIQRTERGDSAVYLCASSNTQGGEQFFGPGTRLTVL.

There are a few counts of this clone. The chain has TRBV18 and TRBJ1-1, with D perhaps TRBD1 (5 bases). The CDR3 contains 15 residues. Germline values: CDR1 KGHSH, CDR2 LQKENI. The germline V and J ends were trimmed by 1 base and 3 bases, with 12 bases remaining between them. The CDR3 nucleotides read TGTGCCAGCTCACCACGGCAGGGAGGGTACACTGAAGCTTTCTTT. Encoded protein: CASSPRQGGYTEAFF.

This clone was seen a handful of times. The chain links TRBV2 to TRBJ1-6, with TRBD1 matching over 7 bases. Per germline, CDR1 SNHLY and CDR2 FYNNEI. Losses at the gene ends were 6 bases for V and 6 bases for J; bases not matched to a gene: 2. The CDR3 sequence is 13 residues long. The CDR3: CASRDRRNSPLHF. The CDR3, as DNA: TGTGCCAGCAGGGACAGGCGTAATTCACCCCTCCACTTT.

The V call is TRBV19, the J call TRBJ2-5; 8 bases fit TRBD2. CDR1 LNHDA and CDR2 SQIVND come from the germline V gene (reference sequence). The V and J ends lost 7 bases and 4 bases, in that order; junction bases with no gene match: 11. The CDR3 has 15 residues. CDR3: CASTKRLAGIETQYF. The CDR3 region has the DNA TGTGCCAGTACCAAGCGGCTAGCGGGCATAGAGACCCAGTACTTC.